This TCR beta chain was identified during a study of beta chain features in type 1 diabetes. Expressed TCRB transcripts were sequenced after all isolated RNA was converted to cDNA. Generated by immunoSEQ multiplex PCR, the TCRdb table keeps only in-frame clones and is missing some. In the table there are approximately 90,000 clones, 25% to 35% of which are singletons. A note on this clone: Antigen unknown.

General study results and limits: Healthy donors had naive, central memory and Treg TCRB repertoires that appeared less similar than those seen among patients.

The sequenced sample was stem cell memory CD4+ T cells from blood. The clonotype was recovered from a woman between 18 and 29 years old in good health.

CDR3 DNA sequence: TGTGCCAGCAGTAGGCAGGGGGGATACAATGAGCAGTTCTTC. Translating it yields CASSRQGGYNEQFF. The chain carries TRBV25-1 and TRBJ2-1, with a weak D call TRBD1 (7 bases). V lost 5 bases and J 4 bases, leaving 12 bases between the germline ends. The CDR3 length is 14 residues. Germline values: CDR1 MGHDK, CDR2 SYGVNS.